These 2 T cell receptor beta chains were sequenced from one sample in a study of blood T cell repertoires in COVID-19. Sequenced by immunoSEQ multiplex PCR; TCRdb stores in-frame clones only, minus some. Here the sample spans some 270,000 clones, 70% to 90% being singletons. Sequenced material: PBMCs or T cells enriched from blood (not recorded which). These receptors were obtained from a woman aged 50 to 60 who had been exposed to COVID-19.

The chain is built from TRBV10-1 and TRBJ2-1; unclear D gene. Trimming took 3 bases from V and 9 from J, leaving 6 bases between them. Per the germline V gene, CDR1 is WNHNN and CDR2 is SYGVQD (reference sequence). The CDR3 has 11 amino acids. The CDR3 bases are TGCGCCAGCAGTGACGGTGGTGAGCAGTTCTTC. Translated: CASSDGGEQFF.

The chain recombines TRBV6-2 or TRBV6-3 with TRBJ2-5; D possibly corresponds to TRBD2 (6 bases). The CDR3 totals 13 residues. Trimming removed 5 bases at V and 0 bases at J, with 7 bases between. Germline assignment: CDR1 MNHEY and CDR2 SVGEGT. This CDR3 is CASSRDYQETQYF. In DNA form, the CDR3 reads TGTGCCAGCAGTCGGGACTACCAAGAGACCCAGTACTTC.